These T cell receptor beta chains were read from a single sample in a study of identical twins. TCRdb recomputed calls from the 5' RACE reads with MiXCR, one row per CDR3 protein. The sample yields 400,000 to 600,000 distinct CDR3 sequences, around 22% seen once. This sample was shared with a second study, whose subject was yellow fever vaccine responses in identical twins.

The sequencing input was CD4+ T cells sorted from blood. These receptors were obtained from a woman aged 18 to 35 in good health. Both conserved end residues are part of each CDR3. Each record gives: J gene, D gene, clone size, V gene, CDR3 protein, CDR3 DNA. A D gene is named only where the DNA matches it firmly. Size is stated for part of the rows, as once, few or many counts, or as a class when the clone is expanded.

j_call: TRBJ2-1; d_call: -; clone_size: -; v_call: TRBV7-8; cdr3_aa: CASSFQRNNEQFF; cdr3_nt: TGTGCCAGCAGCTTCCAGCGTAATAATGAGCAGTTCTTC
j_call: TRBJ2-7; d_call: -; clone_size: once; v_call: TRBV28; cdr3_aa: CASLHSGTYEQYF; cdr3_nt: TGTGCCAGCTTGCACAGCGGTACCTACGAGCAGTACTTC
j_call: TRBJ2-7; d_call: -; clone_size: -; v_call: TRBV12-3/TRBV12-4; cdr3_aa: CATAPRRTDEQYF; cdr3_nt: TGTGCCACCGCGCCACGGAGGACCGACGAGCAGTACTTC
j_call: TRBJ2-6; d_call: -; clone_size: -; v_call: TRBV5-1; cdr3_aa: CASSLPETGANVLTF; cdr3_nt: TGCGCCAGCAGCCTCCCGGAGACCGGGGCCAACGTCCTGACTTTC
j_call: TRBJ2-1; d_call: TRBD2; clone_size: -; v_call: TRBV28; cdr3_aa: CASSSTSGTSYNEQFF; cdr3_nt: TGTGCCAGCAGTTCCACTAGCGGGACGTCCTACAATGAGCAGTTCTTC
j_call: TRBJ2-3; d_call: -; clone_size: -; v_call: TRBV24-1; cdr3_aa: CATSDFPGGRTDTQYF; cdr3_nt: TGTGCCACCAGTGATTTTCCGGGGGGCAGGACAGATACGCAGTATTTT
j_call: TRBJ2-5; d_call: TRBD2; clone_size: few; v_call: TRBV9; cdr3_aa: CASSVNSGSLSETQYF; cdr3_nt: TGTGCCAGCAGCGTTAATAGCGGGAGTCTCTCCGAGACCCAGTACTTC
j_call: TRBJ2-1; d_call: TRBD1; clone_size: many; v_call: TRBV12-3/TRBV12-4; cdr3_aa: CASSLEARDRYNEQFF; cdr3_nt: TGTGCCAGCAGTTTAGAGGCGCGGGACAGGTACAATGAGCAGTTCTTC
j_call: TRBJ2-1; d_call: TRBD2; clone_size: few; v_call: TRBV29-1; cdr3_aa: CSVGLAGVGYNEQFF; cdr3_nt: TGCAGCGTTGGACTAGCGGGAGTGGGGTACAATGAGCAGTTCTTC
j_call: TRBJ2-1; d_call: -; clone_size: -; v_call: TRBV10-3; cdr3_aa: CAIGIYNEQFF; cdr3_nt: TGTGCCATCGGGATATACAATGAGCAGTTCTTC
j_call: TRBJ2-1; d_call: TRBD2; clone_size: few; v_call: TRBV10-3; cdr3_aa: CAINTRLAGDNEQFF; cdr3_nt: TGTGCCATCAATACCCGACTAGCGGGAGATAATGAGCAGTTCTTC
j_call: TRBJ2-7; d_call: -; clone_size: few; v_call: TRBV29-1; cdr3_aa: CSVEDRARGALYEQYF; cdr3_nt: TGCAGCGTTGAAGATCGGGCAAGGGGGGCTTTGTACGAGCAGTACTTC
j_call: TRBJ2-1; d_call: TRBD1; clone_size: few; v_call: TRBV9; cdr3_aa: CASSVGSGQGSYNEQFF; cdr3_nt: TGTGCCAGCAGCGTAGGTTCGGGACAGGGATCTTACAATGAGCAGTTCTTC
j_call: TRBJ2-5; d_call: -; clone_size: -; v_call: TRBV7-9; cdr3_aa: CASSYLRGWTQYF; cdr3_nt: TGTGCCAGCAGCTATCTTAGGGGGTGGACCCAGTACTTC
j_call: TRBJ2-2; d_call: TRBD2; clone_size: -; v_call: TRBV11-2; cdr3_aa: CASSREGATGELFF; cdr3_nt: TGTGCCAGCAGCCGGGAGGGAGCGACCGGGGAGCTGTTTTTT
j_call: TRBJ2-5; d_call: -; clone_size: -; v_call: TRBV15; cdr3_aa: CATSRDAGDSETQYF; cdr3_nt: TGTGCCACCAGCAGAGATGCCGGGGACTCAGAGACCCAGTACTTC
j_call: TRBJ2-2; d_call: -; clone_size: -; v_call: TRBV5-5; cdr3_aa: CASSFPRLGGELFF; cdr3_nt: TGTGCCAGCAGCTTTCCTCGATTAGGCGGGGAGCTGTTTTTT
j_call: TRBJ2-3; d_call: TRBD2; clone_size: once; v_call: TRBV4-1; cdr3_aa: CASSQEKGLAGTDTQYF; cdr3_nt: TGCGCCAGCAGCCAGGAAAAAGGACTAGCGGGAACAGATACGCAGTATTTT
j_call: TRBJ2-7; d_call: TRBD2; clone_size: -; v_call: TRBV10-3; cdr3_aa: CAIKQGLDLYEQYF; cdr3_nt: TGTGCCATCAAACAGGGACTAGATCTCTACGAGCAGTACTTC
j_call: TRBJ2-1; d_call: TRBD2; clone_size: -; v_call: TRBV24-1; cdr3_aa: CATSWPGLAGVNEQFF; cdr3_nt: TGTGCCACCAGTTGGCCGGGACTAGCGGGAGTGAATGAGCAGTTCTTC
j_call: TRBJ2-7; d_call: TRBD1; clone_size: few; v_call: TRBV14; cdr3_aa: CASSTGTGRSTYF; cdr3_nt: TGTGCCAGCAGCACTGGGACAGGCCGGAGCACGTACTTC
j_call: TRBJ2-1; d_call: -; clone_size: -; v_call: TRBV2; cdr3_aa: CASSESGGRIVNEQFF; cdr3_nt: TGTGCCAGCAGTGAATCCGGGGGCAGGATTGTCAATGAGCAGTTCTTC
j_call: TRBJ1-5; d_call: -; clone_size: -; v_call: TRBV4-1; cdr3_aa: CASSQEWEVTSNQPQHF; cdr3_nt: TGCGCCAGCAGCCAAGAATGGGAGGTAACGAGCAATCAGCCCCAGCATTTT
j_call: TRBJ1-1; d_call: -; clone_size: -; v_call: TRBV10-3; cdr3_aa: CATSTDNTEAFF; cdr3_nt: TGTGCCACAAGTACGGATAACACTGAAGCTTTCTTT
j_call: TRBJ2-5; d_call: TRBD2; clone_size: few; v_call: TRBV4-1; cdr3_aa: CASSNRLAGGPGEETQYF; cdr3_nt: TGCGCCAGCAGCAACAGACTAGCGGGAGGGCCAGGAGAAGAGACCCAGTACTTC
j_call: TRBJ2-1; d_call: TRBD2; clone_size: few; v_call: TRBV20-1; cdr3_aa: CSAPLAGVNNEQFF; cdr3_nt: TGCAGTGCGCCCCTAGCGGGGGTTAACAATGAGCAGTTCTTC
j_call: TRBJ2-1; d_call: TRBD2; clone_size: few; v_call: TRBV12-3/TRBV12-4; cdr3_aa: CASILAGVPFF; cdr3_nt: TGTGCCAGCATCTTAGCGGGAGTCCCGTTCTTC
j_call: TRBJ2-3; d_call: -; clone_size: -; v_call: TRBV10-3; cdr3_aa: CAISGGVETDTQYF; cdr3_nt: TGTGCCATCAGTGGGGGGGTAGAGACAGATACGCAGTATTTT
j_call: TRBJ2-5; d_call: -; clone_size: many; v_call: TRBV29-1; cdr3_aa: CSVDRGRETQYF; cdr3_nt: TGCAGCGTTGACCGGGGGCGAGAGACCCAGTACTTC
j_call: TRBJ2-3; d_call: -; clone_size: few; v_call: TRBV20-1; cdr3_aa: CSADLPGGPGTDTQYF; cdr3_nt: TGCAGTGCCGACCTGCCGGGGGGCCCGGGCACAGATACGCAGTATTTT
j_call: TRBJ2-1; d_call: TRBD2; clone_size: -; v_call: TRBV7-2; cdr3_aa: CASRHTGTSGRQFF; cdr3_nt: TGTGCCAGCAGACATACAGGGACTAGCGGGAGGCAGTTCTTC
j_call: TRBJ1-2; d_call: -; clone_size: -; v_call: TRBV6-1; cdr3_aa: CASSTHRVYGYTF; cdr3_nt: TGTGCCAGCAGTACCCACAGGGTCTATGGCTACACCTTC
j_call: TRBJ2-7; d_call: TRBD1; clone_size: few; v_call: TRBV20-1; cdr3_aa: CSARPRTGGSYEQYF; cdr3_nt: TGCAGTGCTAGACCTAGGACAGGGGGGTCCTACGAGCAGTACTTC
j_call: TRBJ2-1; d_call: TRBD2; clone_size: -; v_call: TRBV11-1; cdr3_aa: CASSHKGLEGGGEQFF; cdr3_nt: TGTGCCAGCAGTCATAAGGGACTAGAGGGGGGCGGTGAGCAGTTCTTC
j_call: TRBJ1-4; d_call: -; clone_size: -; v_call: TRBV6-1; cdr3_aa: CASTEGANEKLFF; cdr3_nt: TGTGCCAGCACGGAAGGGGCTAATGAAAAACTGTTTTTT
j_call: TRBJ2-2; d_call: -; clone_size: -; v_call: TRBV28; cdr3_aa: CASSAFRAGALWNTGELFF; cdr3_nt: TGTGCCAGCAGCGCCTTCCGGGCGGGGGCCCTCTGGAACACCGGGGAGCTGTTTTTT
j_call: TRBJ2-3; d_call: -; clone_size: few; v_call: TRBV7-3; cdr3_aa: CASSLTLRGSTDTQYF; cdr3_nt: TGTGCCAGCAGCTTAACGCTGCGGGGAAGCACAGATACGCAGTATTTT
j_call: TRBJ2-7; d_call: -; clone_size: few; v_call: TRBV10-3; cdr3_aa: CAISESSSGGHYEQYF; cdr3_nt: TGTGCCATCAGTGAGTCTTCGTCAGGGGGGCACTACGAGCAGTACTTC
j_call: TRBJ2-5; d_call: -; clone_size: -; v_call: TRBV24-1; cdr3_aa: CATSDQVAGRRETQYF; cdr3_nt: TGTGCCACCAGTGACCAGGTGGCAGGGCGTAGGGAGACCCAGTACTTC
j_call: TRBJ1-5; d_call: -; clone_size: -; v_call: TRBV12-3/TRBV12-4; cdr3_aa: CASRPAGGGNQPQHF; cdr3_nt: TGTGCCAGCAGACCGGCCGGGGGTGGCAATCAGCCCCAGCATTTT
j_call: TRBJ2-2; d_call: TRBD2; clone_size: few; v_call: TRBV5-1; cdr3_aa: CASSLAGTSGRVSTGELFF; cdr3_nt: TGCGCCAGCAGCTTGGCCGGGACTAGCGGGAGGGTGAGCACCGGGGAGCTGTTTTTT
j_call: TRBJ2-3; d_call: -; clone_size: -; v_call: TRBV5-1; cdr3_aa: CASTPGWLEDTQYF; cdr3_nt: TGCGCCAGCACACCCGGTTGGTTAGAAGATACGCAGTATTTT
j_call: TRBJ1-1; d_call: -; clone_size: few; v_call: TRBV7-9; cdr3_aa: CASSLEGVGNTEAFF; cdr3_nt: TGTGCCAGCAGCTTAGAGGGCGTGGGGAACACTGAAGCTTTCTTT
j_call: TRBJ2-1; d_call: TRBD1; clone_size: few; v_call: TRBV5-1; cdr3_aa: CASSFRDSSYNEQFF; cdr3_nt: TGCGCCAGCAGCTTCCGGGACAGTTCCTACAATGAGCAGTTCTTC
j_call: TRBJ2-5; d_call: TRBD2; clone_size: -; v_call: TRBV29-1; cdr3_aa: CSVQGLAGGVGETQYF; cdr3_nt: TGCAGCGTACAGGGACTAGCGGGAGGCGTTGGAGAGACCCAGTACTTC
j_call: TRBJ1-5; d_call: TRBD1; clone_size: few; v_call: TRBV12-3/TRBV12-4; cdr3_aa: CASSFQGAGGNQPQHF; cdr3_nt: TGTGCCAGCAGTTTTCAGGGGGCCGGGGGCAATCAGCCCCAGCATTTT
j_call: TRBJ1-4; d_call: TRBD1; clone_size: -; v_call: TRBV29-1; cdr3_aa: CSVGGGTDNEKLFF; cdr3_nt: TGCAGCGTTGGCGGCGGGACAGATAATGAAAAACTGTTTTTT
j_call: TRBJ2-1; d_call: TRBD2; clone_size: -; v_call: TRBV20-1; cdr3_aa: CSARRSGATYNEQFF; cdr3_nt: TGCAGTGCTAGACGGAGCGGGGCAACCTACAATGAGCAGTTCTTC